This TCR beta chain derives from a study of T-cell reconstitution after alpha-beta-depleted transplantation in children (dated by TCRdb to 2016 to 2017). Describing the broader study: Using TCR repertoire profiling, the study followed T-cell immune reconstitution in a quantitative way in children after TCRalphabeta/CD19-depleted allogeneic hematopoietic cell transplantation.

Here V drops 6 bases and J drops 4 bases, and the junction holds 11 bases not matched to any gene. Taken from cysteine to phenylalanine, the CDR3 has 16 residues. The only DNA kept is the CDR3, 48 bases in frame from the first base. Overall results and qualifications from the work: Apparently early alphabetaT-cell count recovery about two months after transplant reportedly relied on only several hundred rapidly expanded clones derived from non-depleted graft cells. Hyperexpanded clone frequencies declined over subsequent months; after one year, T-cell counts and TCRbeta diversity were mostly attributed to newly produced T cells. In some patients, the high TCRbeta diversity seen at day 60 was put down to recipient T cells and intrathymic progenitors that had survived conditioning.

This clonotype was seen repeatedly, ten times or more. Its antigen is currently not known. No per-base quality is available; no much larger clone lies one base away. Library preparation was by PCR. The listed sequencing device is Illumina HiSeq 2500. Molecular barcoding was employed in the preparation of TCR libraries, with unique molecular identifiers being used to normalize TCRbeta repertoire quantification. In TCRdb, the public reads were trimmed at Q25 with fastp and aligned with MiXCR, with productive beta chains retained. Each CDR3 protein appears once, grouped with its most common genes and DNA. Counted in this sample were about 580,000 distinct CDR3 sequences; 23% of them appeared once. The ten largest clonotypes hold 13% to 15% of the sample. The intended sense of this specimen's treatment or condition label: allogeneic hematopoietic cell transplantation with graft depleted of TCRalphabeta T cells and CD19 B cells. TCRalphabeta/CD19-depleted allogeneic hematopoietic cell grafts were given to the transplant recipients, all of whom were children.

The sequence came from a boy under three years old who had a stem cell transplant for acute myeloid leukemia, so the T cells may come from the graft donor. Recombination linked TRBV12-3 or TRBV12-4 to TRBJ2-3, with 9 bases in between that match TRBD1. This sample comprised PBMCs, mostly from graft donor cells, obtained 360 days after TCRalphabeta/CD19-depleted stem cell transplant. The CDR3 protein is CASRLQGALPPDTQYF. The DNA sequence reads TGTGCCAGCAGACTACAGGGGGCGCTTCCCCCAGATACGCAGTATTTT.